The next 21 T cell receptor beta chains were all read from a single sample in a study of radiation and T cells in renal cell carcinoma (dated by TCRdb to between 2020 and 2021). Reading the label with the study, this specimen's time point is: blood 4 weeks post-SBRT, at nephrectomy. The treatment or condition tag for this specimen amounts to: 15 Gy SBRT to primary tumor, nephrectomy 4 weeks later. Libraries were made using the immunoSEQ multiplex PCR assay. Imported from immuneACCESS, the table was reduced by TCRdb to in-frame sequences with V and J called. These copies leave out some clones; in studies compared against another copy, an unresolved V gene accounts for under half, and the cause of the remainder is not known. The sample profile shows about 74,000 clones; roughly 87% of them were found once. The ten biggest clones cover more than 4.5% of the sample. The sequencing here drew on blood, taken from a patient whose treatment included radiotherapy and nephrectomy. These receptors all stem from a woman aged 70 to 79 with renal cell carcinoma.

V and J are TRBV30 and TRBJ1-1, with a tentative D call TRBD1 (5 bases). Germline CDR1 and CDR2: GTSNPN and SVGIG (reference sequence). V lost 1 base and J 5 bases, leaving 11 bases between the germline ends. The CDR3 is 13 residues long. CDR3 residues: CAWSEGQRTEAFF. The CDR3 nucleotides are TGTGCCTGGAGTGAGGGGCAGAGGACTGAAGCTTTCTTT.

This chain joins TRBV7-2 and TRBJ1-6, with TRBD1 matching over 7 bases. CDR1 and CDR2 (germline): SGHTA, FQGNSA. CDR3 length equals 18 residues. The ends lost 5 bases at V and 6 bases at J; junction bases unmatched: 16. The CDR3: CASSPRIQGGTVNSPLHF. The CDR3 DNA is TGTGCCAGCAGCCCGAGGATTCAGGGGGGGACGGTTAATTCACCCCTCCACTTT.

J is TRBJ2-7 and V is TRBV5-1, with a tentative D call TRBD2 (6 bases). CDR1 SGHRS and CDR2 YFSETQ come from the germline V gene. The CDR3 sequence is 13 residues long. Trimming stripped 0 bases from V and 5 bases from J, with 9 bases between. CDR3 amino acids: CASSLGRGDEQYF. CDR3 bases: TGCGCCAGCAGCTTGGGGCGGGGCGACGAGCAGTACTTC.

V usage is TRBV4-1 and J usage is TRBJ2-1; 10 nucleotides agree with TRBD2. The V gene's germline CDR1 is MGHRA and CDR2 YSYEKL. The CDR3 has 17 residues. With 0 bases clipped from V and 3 bases from J, the junction kept 5 bases outside the gene matches. The CDR3 spells CASSQDPPSGGYNEQFF. The CDR3 coding sequence is TGCGCCAGCAGCCAAGATCCCCCTAGCGGGGGCTACAATGAGCAGTTCTTC.

The chain links TRBV5-8 to TRBJ1-2, with D perhaps matching TRBD1 (5 bases). Trimming pared 3 bases from V and 7 bases from J, leaving 19 bases between. CDR3 length: 15 residues. CDR1 and CDR2 (germline): SGHTS, YDEGEE. CDR3 sequence: CASSWGLRPGVGYTF. The DNA for the CDR3 is TGTGCCAGCAGCTGGGGACTACGGCCCGGGGTTGGCTACACCTTC.

This chain uses TRBV5-1 with TRBJ2-5, with 10 bases lining up with TRBD2. The V and J ends lost 3 bases and 0 bases, in that order; junction bases with no gene match: 11. CDR3 length equals 18 residues. The germline V gene encodes CDR1 SGHRS and CDR2 YFSETQ. The CDR3, as DNA: TGCGCCAGCAGCTCGGGGGTACTAGCGGGGACTAACCAAGAGACCCAGTACTTC. Translation: CASSSGVLAGTNQETQYF.

The chain joins TRBV10-3 to TRBJ2-3, with 7 bases that match TRBD2. The V segment lost 4 bases and the J segment 1 base; nucleotides outside the gene matches: 2. Germline V lookup: CDR1 ENHRY, CDR2 SYGVKD. The CDR3 is made up of 14 amino acids. The CDR3 loop reads CAISGRGGTDTQYF. CDR3 coding DNA: TGTGCCATCAGTGGACGGGGGGGCACAGATACGCAGTATTTT.

This sequence joins TRBV11-3 and TRBJ2-1; D remains unclear. The ends were cut back, 5 bases at V and 5 bases at J, with 22 bases in the middle. Germline V lookup: CDR1 SGHNT, CDR2 YENEEA. The CDR3 runs to 17 residues. The CDR3 reads CASSLARVFKENNEQFF. CDR3 bases: TGTGCCAGCAGCCTCGCTAGGGTGTTCAAAGAGAACAATGAGCAGTTCTTC.

V usage is TRBV5-1 and J usage is TRBJ1-6; D perhaps matches TRBD1 (5 bases). Trimming shortened V by 4 bases and J by 7 bases, and 15 bases separated the two germline ends. Germline lookup yields CDR1 SGHRS and CDR2 YFSETQ. The CDR3 extends over 15 amino acids. CDR3 amino acids: CASSQKSGGNSPLHF. CDR3 nucleotides: TGCGCCAGCAGCCAGAAGTCTGGGGGGAATTCACCCCTCCACTTT.

The chain has TRBV19 and TRBJ2-6; TRBD2 aligns across 14 bases. This CDR3 spans 19 amino acids. In germline, CDR1 is LNHDA, CDR2 SQIVND (reference sequence). The V segment lost 4 bases and the J segment 4 bases; nucleotides outside the gene matches: 9. The CDR3 nucleotides are TGTGCCAGTAGTACACTGACTAGCGGGGGGGCTAAAGGGGCCAACGTCCTGACTTTC. Protein sequence: CASSTLTSGGAKGANVLTF. The variable domain in full, completed from reference TRBV19 and TRBJ2-6, reads DGGITQSPKYLFRKEGQNVTLSCEQNLNHDAMYWYRQDPGQGLRLIYYSQIVNDFQKGDIAEGYSVSREKKESFPLTVTSAQKNPTAFYLCASSTLTSGGAKGANVLTFGAGSRLTVL.

This chain uses TRBV5-6 with TRBJ1-1; TRBD1 matches 8 bases. CDR3 size: 16 residues. Germline V gives CDR1 SGHDT, CDR2 YYEEEE. V dropped 0 bases and J dropped 5; count of bases not matched to a gene: 9. CDR3 sequence (DNA): TGTGCCAGCAGCTTGGTTCCCGGACAGGGCTGGACTGAAGCTTTCTTT. Its translation is CASSLVPGQGWTEAFF.

This chain connects TRBV6-1 to TRBJ2-3, with TRBD2 matching over 10 bases. With V trimmed by 2 bases and J by 0 bases, 8 bases remained unmatched. Per germline, CDR1 MNHNS and CDR2 SASEGT. This CDR3 spans 18 amino acids. CDR3 loop: CASSENSGGVGSTDTQYF. The CDR3 nucleotides read TGTGCCAGCAGTGAAAACAGCGGGGGGGTGGGTAGCACAGATACGCAGTATTTT.

V gene TRBV30 combines with J gene TRBJ1-2; TRBD1 aligns across 8 bases. Germline V CDR1 and CDR2: GTSNPN, SVGIG (reference sequence). The V segment lost 4 bases and the J segment 4 bases; nucleotides outside the gene matches: 8. The CDR3 extends over 14 amino acids. Here the CDR3 DNA reads TGTGCCTGGACCGTCGGACAGGGAACCTATGGCTACACCTTC. This encodes CAWTVGQGTYGYTF.

This chain joins TRBV6-1 and TRBJ1-5; D is perhaps TRBD1 (5 bases). V was trimmed by 2 bases and J by 9 bases, leaving 8 bases between them. The CDR3 contains 12 residues. The germline V gene has CDR1 MNHNS and CDR2 SASEGT. Written as DNA, the CDR3 is TGTGCCAGCAGTGAAACGGGGCTGCCCCAGCATTTT. It codes for CASSETGLPQHF.

This clone was counted a few times. This rearrangement joins TRBV19 to TRBJ2-2; TRBD2 matches 9 bases. This CDR3 is built from 13 residues. J was trimmed by 13 bases and V by 6 bases; bases with no gene match: 9. CDR1 LNHDA and CDR2 SQIVND come from the germline V gene (reference sequence). The CDR3 DNA reads TGTGCCAGTAGCCCCGGGACTAGCTTCAGGCTGTTTTTT. Translating gives CASSPGTSFRLFF.

The chain combines TRBV27 with TRBJ1-5; TRBD1 is a possible D gene (6 bases). V was pared by 4 bases and J by 7 bases, with 11 bases between. CDR1 MNHEY and CDR2 SMNVEV come from the germline V gene (reference sequence). This CDR3 has 13 residues. The CDR3 coding sequence is TGTGCCAGCAGTTACAGGGCTCAACAGCCCCAGCATTTT. Encoded protein: CASSYRAQQPQHF.

The V call is TRBV5-8, the J call TRBJ2-5; possible D gene TRBD2, 5 bases. The germline gives CDR1 SGHTS, CDR2 YDEGEE. There are 13 residues in the CDR3. The V and J ends lost 4 bases and 7 bases respectively, with 14 bases between them. This CDR3 reads CASSGVGVRTQYF. The CDR3, as DNA: TGTGCCAGCAGCGGGGTCGGGGTGCGGACCCAGTACTTC.

V usage is TRBV7-9 and J usage is TRBJ2-3; the match to TRBD2 covers 8 bases. The trim removed 5 bases at V and 6 bases at J, leaving 7 bases unmatched. CDR3 length equals 14 residues. In germline, CDR1 is SEHNR, CDR2 FQNEAQ (reference sequence). CDR3 in amino acids: CASSRISGEDTQYF. CDR3 bases: TGTGCCAGCAGCCGAATTAGCGGGGAGGATACGCAGTATTTT.

CDR3 bases: TGTGCCAGCAGCCACCGGGACAAGTACTATACAAACTATGGCTACACCTTC. This codes for CASSHRDKYYTNYGYTF. This chain links TRBV9 with TRBJ1-2, with a tentative D call TRBD1 (6 bases). The CDR3 covers 17 residues. Trimming removed 4 bases at V and 2 bases at J, with 21 bases between. Germline CDR1 and CDR2: SGDLS and YYNGEE.

The rearrangement links TRBV27 to TRBJ2-1; 13 bases match TRBD2. V trimming: 3 bases; J trimming: 4 bases; junction bases outside the gene matches: 3. CDR3 length equals 16 residues. Germline V gene lookup returns CDR1 MNHEY and CDR2 SMNVEV (reference sequence). The CDR3 protein is CASSFLLAGGYNEQFF. CDR3 nucleotides: TGTGCCAGCAGTTTCCTACTAGCGGGGGGGTACAATGAGCAGTTCTTC.

Turning to this clone: The junction differs from germline at one of its ends, possibly a read error. V is TRBV7-7 and J is TRBJ2-3; 9 bases agree with TRBD2. The CDR3 totals 14 residues. The germline CDR1 and CDR2 sequences are SSHAT and FNYEAQ (reference sequence). CDR3 DNA: TGTGCTAGCAGTCTCGCGGGGGGGATAGATACGCAGTATTTT. Encoded protein: CASSLAGGIDTQYF.